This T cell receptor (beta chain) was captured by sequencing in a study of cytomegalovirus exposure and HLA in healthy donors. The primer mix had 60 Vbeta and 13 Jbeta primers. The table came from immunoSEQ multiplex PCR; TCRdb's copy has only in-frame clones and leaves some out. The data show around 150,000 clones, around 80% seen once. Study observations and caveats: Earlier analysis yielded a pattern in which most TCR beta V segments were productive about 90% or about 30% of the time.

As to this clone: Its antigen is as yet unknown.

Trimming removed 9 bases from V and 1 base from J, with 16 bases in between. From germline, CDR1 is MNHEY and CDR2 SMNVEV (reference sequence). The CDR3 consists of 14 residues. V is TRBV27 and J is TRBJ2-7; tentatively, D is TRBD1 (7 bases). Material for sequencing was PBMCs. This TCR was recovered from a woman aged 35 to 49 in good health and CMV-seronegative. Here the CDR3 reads CASQQGRTSYEQYF. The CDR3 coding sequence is TGTGCCAGTCAACAGGGGAGGACGTCCTACGAGCAGTACTTC.